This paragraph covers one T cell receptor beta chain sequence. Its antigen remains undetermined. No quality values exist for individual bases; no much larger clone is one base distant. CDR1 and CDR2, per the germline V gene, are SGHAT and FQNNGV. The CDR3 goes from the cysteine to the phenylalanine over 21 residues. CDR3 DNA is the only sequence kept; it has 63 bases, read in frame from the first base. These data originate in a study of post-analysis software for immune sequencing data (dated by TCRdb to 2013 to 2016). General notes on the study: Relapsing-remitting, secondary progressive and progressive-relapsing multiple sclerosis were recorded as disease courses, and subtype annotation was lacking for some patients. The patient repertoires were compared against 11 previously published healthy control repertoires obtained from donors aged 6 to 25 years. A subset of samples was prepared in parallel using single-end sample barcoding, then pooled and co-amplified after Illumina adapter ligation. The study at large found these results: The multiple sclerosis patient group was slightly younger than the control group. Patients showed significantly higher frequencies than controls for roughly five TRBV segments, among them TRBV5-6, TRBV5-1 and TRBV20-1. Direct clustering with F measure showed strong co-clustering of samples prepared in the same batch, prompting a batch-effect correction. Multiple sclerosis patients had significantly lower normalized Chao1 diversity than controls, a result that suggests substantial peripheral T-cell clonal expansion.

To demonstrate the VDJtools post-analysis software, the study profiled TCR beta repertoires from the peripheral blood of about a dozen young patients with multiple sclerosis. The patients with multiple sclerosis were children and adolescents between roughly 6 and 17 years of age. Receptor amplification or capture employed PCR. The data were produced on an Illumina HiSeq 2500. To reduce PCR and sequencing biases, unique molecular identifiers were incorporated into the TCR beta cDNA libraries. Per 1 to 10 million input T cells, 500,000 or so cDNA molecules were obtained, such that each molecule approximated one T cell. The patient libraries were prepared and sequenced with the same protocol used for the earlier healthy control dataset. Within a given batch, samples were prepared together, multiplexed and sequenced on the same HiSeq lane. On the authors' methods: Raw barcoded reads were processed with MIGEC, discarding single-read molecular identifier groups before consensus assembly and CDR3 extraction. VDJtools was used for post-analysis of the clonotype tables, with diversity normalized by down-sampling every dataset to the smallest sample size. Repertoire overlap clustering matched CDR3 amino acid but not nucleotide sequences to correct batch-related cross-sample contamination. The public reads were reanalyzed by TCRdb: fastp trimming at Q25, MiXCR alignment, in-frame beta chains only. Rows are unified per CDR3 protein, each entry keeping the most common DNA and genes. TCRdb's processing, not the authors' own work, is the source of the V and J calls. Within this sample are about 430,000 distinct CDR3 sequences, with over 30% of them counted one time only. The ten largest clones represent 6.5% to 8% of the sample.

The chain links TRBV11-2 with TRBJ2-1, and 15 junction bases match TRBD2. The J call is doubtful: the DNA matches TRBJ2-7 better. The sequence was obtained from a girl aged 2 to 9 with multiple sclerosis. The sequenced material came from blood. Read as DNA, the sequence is TGTGCCAGCAGCCCACTGATAGGGACTAGCGGGGGGCGACCCTCCTACAATGAGCAGTACTTC. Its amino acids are CASSPLIGTSGGRPSYNEQYF.